These T cell receptor beta chains were read from a single sample in a study of T cells in Graves' hyperthyroidism and ophthalmopathy. TCRdb re-called the multiplex PCR reads through MiXCR, storing one row per CDR3 protein. The data show roughly 500,000 distinct CDR3 sequences, approximately 48% seen once. The specimen was peripheral blood or thyroid tissue (not recorded which). The receptors derive from an adult woman with Graves' disease, either hyperthyroidism or ophthalmopathy (not recorded which). The CDR3 runs from the conserved cysteine through the conserved F or W. Each record gives: J gene, CDR3 length, clone size, V gene, D gene, CDR3 protein, CDR3 DNA. A D gene is named only where the DNA matches it firmly. Only some rows state a clone size, as once, few, many or a class for expanded clones.

>TRBJ1-4|16|NA|TRBV5-1|NA
CASSPGVGRKNEKLFF
TGCGCCAGCAGCCCTGGCGTTGGACGGAAGAATGAAAAACTGTTTTTT
>TRBJ2-2|15|NA|TRBV2|TRBD2
CASIAGTRRTGELFF
TGTGCCAGCATCGCCGGGACTAGACGCACCGGGGAGCTGTTTTTT
>TRBJ2-7|12|many|TRBV29-1|TRBD1
CSVGDRGSEQYF
TGCAGCGTGGGGGACAGGGGTAGCGAGCAGTACTTC
>TRBJ2-7|17|NA|TRBV15|NA
CATSRDRRDPQSHEQYF
TGTGCCACCAGCAGAGATCGACGGGACCCCCAGTCCCACGAGCAGTACTTC
>TRBJ2-2|15|NA|TRBV5-1|NA
CASSGSQGGTGELFF
TGCGCCAGCAGCGGGAGTCAGGGTGGCACCGGGGAGCTGTTTTTT
>TRBJ1-1|14|many|TRBV27|NA
CASSSRGSSTEAFF
TGTGCCAGCAGTTCGCGGGGGTCGAGCACTGAAGCTTTCTTT
>TRBJ1-2|12|NA|TRBV10-3|NA
CAISVGSDGYTF
TGTGCCATCAGTGTAGGATCGGACGGCTACACCTTC
>TRBJ1-5|12|NA|TRBV7-9|NA
CASRPEGETQHF
TGTGCCAGCAGACCGGAAGGAGAGACCCAGCATTTT
>TRBJ1-3|15|many|TRBV7-9|NA
CASSVHREAGNTIYF
TGTGCCAGCAGCGTACACAGGGAGGCCGGAAACACCATATATTTT
>TRBJ2-7|15|many|TRBV7-2|NA
CASSLGSTNPYEQYF
TGTGCCAGCAGCTTAGGGTCGACTAACCCCTACGAGCAGTACTTC
>TRBJ1-1|14|NA|TRBV2|NA
CASNIIGVVTEAFF
TGTGCCAGCAACATAATAGGGGTGGTCACTGAAGCTTTCTTT
>TRBJ2-5|13|NA|TRBV10-2|TRBD2
CASSGTSGGTQYF
TGCGCCAGCAGCGGGACTAGCGGGGGAACCCAGTACTTC
>TRBJ2-7|16|many|TRBV7-6|NA
CASSSYRALSRNEQYF
TGTGCCAGCAGCTCCTACCGGGCGCTCAGTAGGAACGAGCAGTACTTC
>TRBJ1-1|14|NA|TRBV20-1|NA
CSAAPGIANTEAFF
TGCAGTGCTGCCCCCGGGATCGCGAACACTGAAGCTTTCTTT
>TRBJ1-1|15|many|TRBV20-1|TRBD1
CSARDPQGANTEAFF
TGCAGTGCTAGAGATCCACAGGGGGCTAACACTGAAGCTTTCTTT